One T cell receptor beta chain is described in this entry. Its antigen has not been determined. No qualities accompany the bases; no much larger clone lies one base away. This sample was taken from a study of blood T cell repertoires in COVID-19 (dated by TCRdb to the early 2020s). For context, the study as a whole: Collaborator samples came from the United States, Italy and Spain and covered acute and convalescent phases of COVID-19. The samples were drawn from the first 160 participants of the ongoing ImmuneRACE study and from 1,254 subjects provided by 6 global collaborators. The prospective study material was composed of cDNA or gDNA derived from T cells, B-cell-depleted T cells, or PBMCs. Subjects who had been exposed to COVID-19, were actively infected with it, or had recovered from it provided the deeply sampled blood TCRbeta repertoires that made up the dataset. Where HLA class I and class II types were available, the types were taken from metadata supplied by the sample provider, not from assay-based typing. Nearly every sample came with metadata listing a de-identified subject ID, COVID-19 status, age in years and sex. The repertoires were made available in a free public database intended to serve as a resource for research on the immune response to SARS-CoV-2.

Via the germline V gene, CDR1 is ENHRY and CDR2 SYGVKD. Here V drops 6 bases and J drops 5 bases, and the junction holds 11 bases not matched to any gene. The CDR3, from cysteine to phenylalanine, totals 16 residues. Of all the DNA, just the CDR3 is kept, 48 bases in frame from base 1. In the prospective study, participants were about 18 to 95 years old, resided in 25 or so geographic areas of the United States, and were enrolled through a virtual design. In the prospective study, participants were assigned to cohorts based on the clinical history participants reported in a screening survey and a study questionnaire. For ImmuneRACE Cohort 3, a participant was defined as recovered based on two consecutive negative NP/OP PCR tests, clearance by a healthcare professional, or resolution of symptoms. Each participant in the prospective study had whole blood, serum and a nasopharyngeal or oropharyngeal swab collected by mobile phlebotomists. Participants in the prospective study had the option to provide additional blood draws and questionnaires over a roughly 2-month period. Blood samples from the prospective study were shipped frozen or at room temperature prior to DNA extraction.

TCRbeta CDR3 regions were amplified from genomic DNA using the immunoSEQ Assay, a bias-controlled multiplex PCR. In the original analysis: The number of nucleated cells in each sample was estimated from the amplification of reference gene primers within the assay. To quantify the absolute abundance of each unique TCRbeta CDR3 rearrangement, sequence reads were collapsed and filtered. For each sample, productive Simpson clonality was calculated by taking the square root of Simpson's diversity index across productive rearrangements. The source is immuneACCESS, and TCRdb retained only in-frame sequences with V and J called. Part of the clones is not carried over; for the studies checked, unresolved V genes explain less than half of this, and the remainder is unexplained. For V, J and clone size, that table is used; D and trimming come from the DNA. Present in this sample are approximately 490,000 clones, approximately 91% of which were seen just once. 6.5% to 8.5% of the sample rests with the top ten.

Results and caveats for the whole study, not just this receptor: The amount of clinical and demographic metadata varied by source and participant and was provided uncurated.

In this chain, TRBV10-3 is recombined with TRBJ2-1, with TRBD1 identical over 9 junction bases. Sequenced sample: PBMCs or T cells enriched from blood (not recorded which). This clonotype was sampled from an older woman who had recovered from COVID-19. CDR3 region: CAIRGPGQGFHNEQFF. The sequence in DNA is TGTGCCATCAGGGGTCCGGGACAGGGCTTCCACAATGAGCAGTTCTTC.